This section outlines one T cell receptor (beta chain) sequence together with its context. These data originate in a study of blood T cell repertoires in COVID-19. Study-wide background: Samples came from the United States, Italy and Spain, spanning acute and convalescent COVID-19.

Authors' data handling: How many nucleated cells were present was estimated from reference gene primer amplification. TCRdb's copy holds only in-frame clones and misses some; the assay was immunoSEQ multiplex PCR. V and J calls and clone size are as listed in that table; D and trimming were resolved from the DNA. The sample has around 160,000 clones; 82% are singletons. After removal of 5 bases from V and 5 bases from J, the junction contained 5 bases not matched to a gene. From germline, CDR1 is SGDLS and CDR2 YYNGEE. The CDR3 runs 14 residues. Sequencing input: PBMCs or T cells enriched from blood (not recorded which). The receptor was isolated from a man in his fifties who had recovered from COVID-19. V usage is TRBV9 and J usage is TRBJ1-1; 11 nucleotides agree with TRBD1. The CDR3 spells CASSTGTGGTEAFF. The DNA for the CDR3 is TGTGCCAGCAGTACCGGGACAGGGGGGACTGAAGCTTTCTTT.